The 11 T cell receptor beta chains listed next were all sequenced from one sample in a study of shared clonotypes between healthy human individuals. Sequenced by immunoSEQ multiplex PCR; TCRdb stores in-frame clones only, minus some. The data contain about 820,000 clones, around 92% of them singletons. CD45RO-negative cells were positively selected for CCR7, leaving out terminally differentiated effector memory CD45RA+ cells. Input material: naive CD8+ T cells sorted from blood. The origin of the receptors is a man aged 30 to 45 in good health.

V and J are TRBV2 and TRBJ2-1; 12 nucleotides align to TRBD1. The CDR3 is 16 residues long. Germline V lookup: CDR1 SNHLY, CDR2 FYNNEI. Unmatched junction bases numbered 6, after V lost 1 base and J lost 8 bases. The CDR3 DNA follows: TGTGCCAGCAGTGAAGTCCCCGGGACAGGGGGCGATGAGCAGTTCTTC. Translated: CASSEVPGTGGDEQFF. Filled out from reference TRBV2 and TRBJ2-1, the complete variable domain reads EPEVTQTPSHQVTQMGQEVILRCVPISNHLYFYWYRQILGQKVEFLVSFYNNEISEKSEIFDDQFSVERPDGSNFTLKIRSTKLEDSAMYFCASSEVPGTGGDEQFFGPGTRLTVL.

This chain uses TRBV9 with TRBJ2-1; possibly TRBD2 for D (7 bases). Germline CDR1 is SGDLS and CDR2 is YYNGEE. Trimming removed 4 bases at V and 3 bases at J, with 23 bases between. This CDR3 has 18 amino acids. CDR3 residues: CASSTQWGGNLLYNEQFF. CDR3 DNA sequence: TGTGCCAGCAGCACCCAATGGGGGGGCAACTTACTCTACAATGAGCAGTTCTTC. The full variable domain, its missing parts supplied by reference TRBV9 and TRBJ2-1, is DSGVTQTPKHLITATGQRVTLRCSPRSGDLSVYWYQQSLDQGLQFLIQYYNGEERAKGNILERFSAQQFPDLHSELNLSSLELGDSALYFCASSTQWGGNLLYNEQFFGPGTRLTVL.

The chain recombines TRBV19 with TRBJ1-3, with unresolved D. Germline V gene data show CDR1 as LNHDA and CDR2 as SQIVND (reference sequence). V was shortened by 3 bases and J by 0 bases, with 6 bases between the two germline ends. This CDR3 contains 14 residues. The CDR3 DNA sequence: TGTGCCAGTAGTATTGTGAGCTCTGGAAACACCATATATTTT. Translating it yields CASSIVSSGNTIYF. Together with reference TRBV19 and TRBJ1-3, the CDR3 gives the full variable domain: DGGITQSPKYLFRKEGQNVTLSCEQNLNHDAMYWYRQDPGQGLRLIYYSQIVNDFQKGDIAEGYSVSREKKESFPLTVTSAQKNPTAFYLCASSIVSSGNTIYFGEGSWLTVV.

The chain combines TRBV28 with TRBJ2-1, with no clear D. Germline V gene data show CDR1 as MDHEN and CDR2 as SYDVKM. This CDR3 contains 15 residues. V lost 5 bases and J 3 bases, leaving 14 bases between the germline ends. CDR3 region: CASSPHVSFYNEQFF. The CDR3 DNA follows: TGTGCCAGCAGTCCCCACGTCTCCTTCTACAATGAGCAGTTCTTC.

The gene calls are TRBV27 and TRBJ2-7; tentatively, D is TRBD2 (7 bases). The CDR3 totals 18 residues. Trimming left V 3 bases short and J 7 bases short, with 28 bases between. The V gene's germline CDR1 is MNHEY and CDR2 SMNVEV (reference sequence). DNA of the CDR3: TGTGCCAGCAGTTTCTCGCTCGGAGGGGGGGCGGTACGAGGAGAGCAGTACTTC. It yields the protein CASSFSLGGGAVRGEQYF.

This clone occurred once. The chain has TRBV2 and TRBJ1-1; 8 positions match TRBD1. Trimming took 8 bases from V and 1 from J; bases not matched to a gene: 15. The length of the CDR3 is 17 residues. Germline values: CDR1 SNHLY, CDR2 FYNNEI. This CDR3 is CASQGAARFYSNTEAFF. In DNA form, the CDR3 reads TGTGCCAGCCAGGGGGCGGCGAGGTTCTATTCGAACACTGAAGCTTTCTTT.

This chain connects TRBV9 to TRBJ2-7; TRBD1 matches at 7 bases. The length of the CDR3 is 14 residues. V lost 0 bases and J lost 6; bases outside the gene matches: 6. Germline loops: CDR1 SGDLS, CDR2 YYNGEE. The CDR3 DNA is TGTGCCAGCAGCGTAGGGCAGGGGGTATCCGAGCAGTACTTC. It yields the protein CASSVGQGVSEQYF.

As for this clone: This sample includes further DNA sequences coding for the same CDR3. The V call is TRBV29-1, the J call TRBJ2-1; 9 positions match TRBD1. Germline CDR1 reads SQVTM; CDR2 reads ANQGSEA. V was clipped by 3 bases and J by 0 bases; unmatched bases: 3. This CDR3 has 15 residues. This chain's CDR3 is CSVETGGSSYNEQFF. The DNA for the CDR3 is TGCAGCGTTGAGACAGGGGGAAGCTCCTACAATGAGCAGTTCTTC.

The chain couples TRBV5-1 to TRBJ2-1; 13 nucleotides agree with TRBD2. Trimming took 4 bases from V and 7 from J; bases not matched to a gene: 11. The CDR3 loop spans 17 amino acids. The germline V gene has CDR1 SGHRS and CDR2 YFSETQ. The CDR3 protein is CASSTGLAGLRGNEQFF. CDR3 DNA: TGCGCCAGCAGCACGGGACTAGCGGGACTCCGGGGTAATGAGCAGTTCTTC.

The genes are TRBV27 and TRBJ2-2; D remains unclear. V gave up 8 bases and J gave up 3 bases, with 10 bases separating them. Germline-derived CDR1 and CDR2 are MNHEY and SMNVEV (reference sequence). CDR3 length equals 13 residues. The DNA of the CDR3 is TGTGCCAGCTCGAACGGGTACACCGGGGAGCTGTTTTTT. This translates into CASSNGYTGELFF.

The V call is TRBV7-9, the J call TRBJ2-1, with TRBD1 identical over 7 bases. The ends lost 2 bases at V and 5 bases at J; junction bases unmatched: 3. CDR1 and CDR2 from the germline V gene are SEHNR and FQNEAQ (reference sequence). CDR3 length: 14 residues. In DNA form, the CDR3 reads TGTGCCAGCAGCTTAACCGGGACAGACAATGAGCAGTTCTTC. Its translation: CASSLTGTDNEQFF.